One sample yielded the 31 T cell receptor beta chains listed below, sequenced in a study of blood T cell repertoires in COVID-19. The data were produced by immunoSEQ multiplex PCR, yet TCRdb's version contains in-frame clones alone and is incomplete. The table has around 260,000 clones, about 89% seen once. The sequencing input was peripheral blood. These receptors were taken from a man aged 25 to 45 with acute or convalescent COVID-19.

The chain recombines TRBV19 with TRBJ2-7, with 9 bases fitting TRBD1. The V gene's germline CDR1 is LNHDA and CDR2 SQIVND (reference sequence). The CDR3 is 14 residues long. V was pared by 5 bases and J by 4 bases, with 6 bases of the junction left unmatched. This CDR3 reads CASSAGQGPYEQYF. DNA for the CDR3: TGTGCCAGTAGTGCGGGACAGGGACCATACGAGCAGTACTTC.

The chain combines TRBV30 with TRBJ2-1, with a weak D call TRBD2 (6 bases). CDR1 GTSNPN and CDR2 SVGIG come from the germline V gene (reference sequence). V was shortened by 2 bases and J by 8 bases, with 13 bases between the two germline ends. The CDR3 is 13 amino acids. Here the CDR3 reads CAWSSGLPDEQFF. The CDR3, as DNA: TGTGCCTGGAGTTCGGGACTCCCGGATGAGCAGTTCTTC.

The V gene is TRBV5-6, the J gene TRBJ2-5; 8 bases map to TRBD1. Germline loops: CDR1 SGHDT, CDR2 YYEEEE. CDR3 length: 12 amino acids. J lost 6 bases, V lost 4 bases, and 2 bases had no gene match. The CDR3 protein is CASSGQGQTQYF. The CDR3 DNA is TGTGCCAGCAGCGGACAGGGACAGACCCAGTACTTC.

CDR3 nucleotides: TGTGCCAGCCAATCGGTCAGAGGTGAAAAACTGTTTTTT. Translating it yields CASQSVRGEKLFF. This rearrangement joins TRBV6-5 to TRBJ1-4; D is ambiguous. CDR1 and CDR2 from the germline V gene are MNHEY and SVGAGI. The CDR3 consists of 13 residues. The V end lost 8 bases, the J end lost 7 bases, and 14 bases lay between the germline ends.

The V and J genes are TRBV6-1 and TRBJ1-1; D may be TRBD1 (5 bases). The V end lost 4 bases, the J end lost 1 base, and 16 bases lay between the germline ends. CDR3 size: 16 residues. Germline V gene lookup returns CDR1 MNHNS and CDR2 SASEGT. In DNA, the CDR3 is TGTGCCAGCAGTGTTTCCAGGACATATCAGAACACTGAAGCTTTCTTT. Translating gives CASSVSRTYQNTEAFF.

The rearrangement uses TRBV7-2 and TRBJ2-2, with 8 bases lining up with TRBD2. CDR1 SGHTA and CDR2 FQGNSA come from the germline V gene. V trimming: 3 bases; J trimming: 0 bases; junction bases outside the gene matches: 6. This CDR3 has 17 residues. The CDR3 protein is CASSFPGGIANTGELFF. CDR3 sequence (DNA): TGTGCCAGCAGCTTTCCGGGAGGGATCGCGAACACCGGGGAGCTGTTTTTT.

J is TRBJ2-1 and V is TRBV28; 7 bases map to TRBD1. Germline assignment: CDR1 MDHEN and CDR2 SYDVKM. V lost 8 bases and J lost 10; bases outside the gene matches: 11. The CDR3 runs 13 residues. The CDR3 spells CASSPGQQGEQFF. The DNA for the CDR3 is TGTGCCAGCTCTCCGGGACAGCAGGGAGAGCAGTTCTTC.

In its sample, this clone was seen once. V and J are TRBV9 and TRBJ1-2; 9 positions match TRBD1. CDR3 length equals 15 residues. The germline V gene encodes CDR1 SGDLS and CDR2 YYNGEE. V dropped 2 bases and J dropped 4; count of bases not matched to a gene: 6. CDR3: CASSVGQGGSYGYTF. The CDR3, as DNA: TGTGCCAGCAGCGTGGGACAGGGAGGTAGCTATGGCTACACCTTC.

This clone was found once. V gene TRBV5-6 combines with J gene TRBJ2-3; 9 positions match TRBD2. The germline gives CDR1 SGHDT, CDR2 YYEEEE. The CDR3 is made up of 17 amino acids. V gave up 4 bases and J gave up 0 bases; unmatched junction bases: 9. CDR3 bases: TGTGCCAGCAGCCTCTGGGGTACTAGCGGGAGCACAGATACGCAGTATTTT. Translated, it gives CASSLWGTSGSTDTQYF.

The chain recombines TRBV19 with TRBJ1-5, with D possibly TRBD1 on 5 matching bases. Germline values: CDR1 LNHDA, CDR2 SQIVND (reference sequence). This CDR3 region has 14 residues. Trimming cost V 6 bases and J 3 bases, with 12 bases left between them. The CDR3 DNA follows: TGTGCCAGTAGCCCTCAGGGCTACAATCAGCCCCAGCATTTT. Translating it yields CASSPQGYNQPQHF.

The chain is built from TRBV27 and TRBJ2-3, with a tentative D call TRBD2 (5 bases). Trimming pared 6 bases from V and 4 bases from J, leaving 14 bases between. From germline, CDR1 is MNHEY and CDR2 SMNVEV (reference sequence). CDR3 size: 14 residues. The CDR3 sequence is CASRLVGESDTQYF. The DNA for the CDR3 is TGTGCCAGCAGGCTGGTGGGAGAGTCAGATACGCAGTATTTT.

This rearrangement joins TRBV28 to TRBJ1-3, with 9 bases lining up with TRBD1. CDR1 is MDHEN and CDR2 is SYDVKM in the germline V gene. The CDR3 has 15 amino acids. The junction had 5 bases not matched to a gene; V was cut back by 4 bases and J by 4 bases. The CDR3 is CASSSGQGQGNTIYF. In nucleotides, the CDR3 is TGTGCCAGCAGTTCCGGACAGGGGCAAGGAAACACCATATATTTT. The full variable domain, completed using reference TRBV28 and TRBJ1-3, is DVKVTQSSRYLVKRTGEKVFLECVQDMDHENMFWYRQDPGLGLRLIYFSYDVKMKEKGDIPEGYSVSREKKERFSLILESASTNQTSMYLCASSSGQGQGNTIYFGEGSWLTVV.

The chain couples TRBV5-1 to TRBJ2-3, with D tentatively TRBD2 (6 bases). This CDR3 comprises 16 residues. Deletions cut 0 bases from V and 0 bases from J, with 11 bases between. CDR1 SGHRS and CDR2 YFSETQ come from the germline V gene. The CDR3 is CASSLGSGGSTDTQYF. CDR3 DNA sequence: TGCGCCAGCAGCTTGGGTAGTGGGGGGAGCACAGATACGCAGTATTTT.

This clone was seen just once. This rearrangement joins TRBV7-9 to TRBJ2-3, with 7 bases fitting TRBD1. CDR3 length: 15 residues. CDR1 is SEHNR and CDR2 is FQNEAQ in the germline V gene (reference sequence). After removal of 6 bases from V and 2 bases from J, the junction contained 8 bases not matched to a gene. The CDR3, as DNA: TGTGCCAGCAGATCAGACAGGGACCCCACAGATACGCAGTATTTT. The encoded protein is CASRSDRDPTDTQYF.

The chain employs TRBV3-1 (or the pseudogene TRBV3-2) and TRBJ2-7; D is undetermined. The length of the CDR3 is 15 residues. Germline CDR1 LGHDT, CDR2 YNNKEL (reference sequence). Trimming shortened V by 0 bases and J by 6 bases, and 15 bases separated the two germline ends. The CDR3 bases are TGTGCCAGCAGCCAAGATCGGGTTCTAAGTCGCGAGCAGTACTTC. Protein product: CASSQDRVLSREQYF.

CDR3 nucleotide sequence: TGTGCCAGCAGCTTAGGGACTAGCGGGAACACCGGGGAGCTGTTTTTT. It translates to CASSLGTSGNTGELFF. V usage is TRBV7-9 and J usage is TRBJ2-2; 10 nucleotides line up with TRBD2. This CDR3 contains 16 residues. The germline V gene has CDR1 SEHNR and CDR2 FQNEAQ (reference sequence). The junction had 0 bases not matched to a gene; V was cut back by 1 base and J by 1 base.

This chain joins TRBV6-5 and TRBJ1-2; 9 positions agree with TRBD1. J was trimmed by 3 bases and V by 6 bases; bases with no gene match: 8. Germline loops: CDR1 MNHEY, CDR2 SVGAGI. This CDR3 spans 15 amino acids. The CDR3 here is CASSGVGDRDYGYTF. CDR3 nucleotides: TGTGCCAGCAGCGGAGTGGGGGACAGGGACTATGGCTACACCTTC.

The chain is built from TRBV3-1 (or the pseudogene TRBV3-2) and TRBJ2-5; 7 nucleotides align to TRBD2. Germline-derived CDR1 and CDR2 are LGHDT and YNNKEL (reference sequence). The CDR3 covers 13 residues. V shed 6 bases and J 4 bases; nucleotides not matched to a gene: 5. CDR3 sequence: CASSYGTTETQYF. The CDR3 DNA follows: TGTGCCAGCAGTTACGGGACTACAGAGACCCAGTACTTC.

This clone was recorded once. The genes are TRBV7-9 and TRBJ2-3; TRBD1 aligns across 7 bases. Germline CDR1 is SEHNR and CDR2 is FQNEAQ (reference sequence). The CDR3 length is 16 residues. J gave up 0 bases and V 4 bases, and 7 bases lay outside the gene matches. The CDR3 nucleotides read TGTGCCAGCAGCTCCCCGACAGGGCTCAGCACAGATACGCAGTATTTT. Translating it yields CASSSPTGLSTDTQYF.

The gene calls are TRBV19 and TRBJ1-2, with D perhaps matching TRBD1 (5 bases). Trimming stripped 8 bases from V and 0 bases from J, with 13 bases between. Germline V CDR1 and CDR2: LNHDA, SQIVND (reference sequence). CDR3 length: 14 amino acids. The CDR3 loop reads CASSGQGANYGYTF. The DNA of the CDR3 is TGTGCCAGTTCCGGGCAAGGGGCTAACTATGGCTACACCTTC. Drawing the rest from reference TRBV19 and TRBJ1-2, the complete variable domain is DGGITQSPKYLFRKEGQNVTLSCEQNLNHDAMYWYRQDPGQGLRLIYYSQIVNDFQKGDIAEGYSVSREKKESFPLTVTSAQKNPTAFYLCASSGQGANYGYTFGSGTRLTVV.

The chain has TRBV5-6 and TRBJ2-7; 8 nucleotides align to TRBD2. The CDR3 loop spans 15 amino acids. Germline assignment: CDR1 SGHDT and CDR2 YYEEEE. With 9 bases clipped from V and 7 bases from J, the junction kept 18 bases outside the gene matches. The CDR3 region has the DNA TGTGCCACCCCTTTCGGGGGGGCCGGGGGTTGGGAGCAGTACTTC. As protein: CATPFGGAGGWEQYF.

The gene calls are TRBV28 and TRBJ1-1, with D possibly being TRBD1 (6 bases). The CDR3 runs to 12 residues. The germline V gene has CDR1 MDHEN and CDR2 SYDVKM. Trimming left V 5 bases short and J 6 bases short, with 10 bases between. The CDR3 sequence is CASSQDRPEAFF. The CDR3 DNA sequence: TGTGCCAGCAGTCAAGACAGGCCTGAAGCTTTCTTT. Full variable domain (outside the CDR3, taken from reference TRBV28 and TRBJ1-1): DVKVTQSSRYLVKRTGEKVFLECVQDMDHENMFWYRQDPGLGLRLIYFSYDVKMKEKGDIPEGYSVSREKKERFSLILESASTNQTSMYLCASSQDRPEAFFGQGTRLTVV.

The V gene is TRBV5-1, the J gene TRBJ1-2, with D possibly matching TRBD1 (6 bases). This CDR3 spans 15 amino acids. Looked up from germline, CDR1 is SGHRS and CDR2 is YFSETQ. Trimming left V 0 bases short and J 4 bases short, with 13 bases between. The CDR3 coding sequence is TGCGCCAGCAGCTTGGAAGGACAGACCCGCTATGGCTACACCTTC. This translates into CASSLEGQTRYGYTF.

V is TRBV28 and J is TRBJ1-2; D is undetermined. CDR3 length equals 14 residues. V lost 8 bases to trimming and J lost 1 base, with 14 bases between them. CDR1 is MDHEN, CDR2 SYDVKM, per germline. Here the CDR3 reads CASFPAGYNYGYTF. The CDR3 DNA follows: TGTGCCAGCTTCCCGGCGGGATATAACTATGGCTACACCTTC.

The V and J genes are TRBV5-6 and TRBJ1-6; TRBD1 matches 9 bases. V gave up 2 bases and J gave up 7 bases; unmatched junction bases: 7. In germline, CDR1 is SGHDT, CDR2 YYEEEE. This CDR3 comprises 16 residues. Written as DNA, the CDR3 is TGTGCCAGCAGCTTATGGACAGGGGTAACAAATTCACCCCTCCACTTT. Its protein product is CASSLWTGVTNSPLHF.

The CDR3 DNA is TGTGCCAGCACCCGGACAGGAGCTGGGGGAGAGCAGTACTTC. It translates to CASTRTGAGGEQYF. The chain has TRBV3-1 (or the pseudogene TRBV3-2) and TRBJ2-7; 7 nucleotides line up with TRBD1. V was clipped by 7 bases and J by 7 bases; unmatched bases: 13. Germline lookup yields CDR1 LGHDT and CDR2 YNNKEL (reference sequence). CDR3 size: 14 residues.

V and J are TRBV30 and TRBJ1-1; 7 positions match TRBD1. From germline, CDR1 is GTSNPN and CDR2 SVGIG (reference sequence). The V gene end was trimmed by 4 bases and the J gene end by 3 bases; junction bases not matched to a gene: 5. The CDR3 spans 13 residues. CDR3 sequence: CAWNRGSYTEAFF. CDR3 in DNA: TGTGCCTGGAACAGGGGTTCTTACACTGAAGCTTTCTTT.

V gene TRBV10-1 combines with J gene TRBJ1-1, with D possibly being TRBD1 (5 bases). V was trimmed by 5 bases and J by 3 bases, leaving 10 bases between them. The CDR3 runs 13 residues. From germline, CDR1 is WNHNN and CDR2 SYGVQD (reference sequence). The CDR3 here is CASSIGVYTEAFF. In DNA form, the CDR3 reads TGCGCCAGCAGTATAGGGGTTTACACTGAAGCTTTCTTT.

This chain connects TRBV7-9 to TRBJ1-1, with D perhaps TRBD1 (6 bases). Germline CDR1 is SEHNR and CDR2 is FQNEAQ (reference sequence). CDR3 length: 14 amino acids. Trimming stripped 5 bases from V and 6 bases from J, with 16 bases between. The CDR3 region is CASSPQGRSAEAFF. The CDR3 nucleotides are TGTGCCAGCAGCCCACAGGGCCGATCGGCTGAAGCTTTCTTT.

This clone was detected once. The rearrangement joins TRBV28 to TRBJ1-2, with D unclear. The CDR3 totals 10 residues. V shed 8 bases and J shed 3 bases, with 4 bases lying between them. CDR1 is MDHEN and CDR2 is SYDVKM in the germline V gene. The DNA for the CDR3 is TGTGCCAGCGGAGACTATGGCTACACCTTC. Translated: CASGDYGYTF.

The V gene is TRBV4-1, the J gene TRBJ1-5, with a weak D call TRBD1 (5 bases). Trimming stripped 0 bases from V and 7 bases from J, with 13 bases between. CDR1 and CDR2 (germline): MGHRA, YSYEKL. The CDR3 has 15 residues. As DNA, the CDR3 is TGCGCCAGCAGCCAAGATTTGTGGGGGGGGCAGCCCCAGCATTTT. Residues: CASSQDLWGGQPQHF.